This TCR beta chain was profiled in a study of CD8+CD57+ T cells in acquired aplastic anemia. Study in general: Sorted CD4+ and CD8+ cells gave an average of about 3 ug of DNA.

Genomic DNA provided the template from which TCR beta VDJ and CDR3 profiles were obtained. TCRdb re-derived calls from the reads in MiXCR, one entry per CDR3 protein. The sample comprises fewer than 250,000 distinct CDR3 sequences, roughly half of which are singletons, and 6.5% to 10% rests with the top ten. Findings of the study overall: Approximately 28 CD8+ CDR3 sequences were shared between patients and controls.

This clonotype was observed a few times. The target antigen is unknown. A junction boundary mismatches the germline segment, possibly from a read error. The authors sequenced patients whose flow cytometry had shown CD8+CD57+ cell expansion. The enrolled patients all had severe acquired aplastic anemia. Patients had not yet gotten any therapy when their blood was taken for sampling. The receptor was isolated from a human donor with aplastic anemia. The material sequenced was sorted CD4+, CD8+, or CD8+CD57+ T cells (not recorded which) from PBMCs.

DNA of the CDR3: TGTGCCAGCAGAACCGGGACCACCTACGAGCAGTCCTTC. Its translation is CASRTGTTYEQSF. The genes are TRBV12-3 or TRBV12-4 and TRBJ2-7; D may match TRBD1 or TRBD2 (5 bases each). The CDR3 consists of 13 residues.